A single sample is the source of the 10 T cell receptor beta chains below, sequenced in a study of spatial heterogeneity in lung cancer. TCRdb reprocessed the 5' RACE reads with MiXCR, giving one entry per CDR3 protein. The sample lists roughly 15,000 distinct CDR3 sequences; about 18% were seen once. Time point noted: blood at routine non-recurrence follow-up after resection. Specimen: PBMCs, collected at follow-up. The origin of the receptors is a male donor with early-stage non-small cell lung cancer.

This clonotype was seen more than once but under ten times. The chain has TRBV7-9 and TRBJ1-1, with TRBD1 identical over 7 bases. The junction had 5 bases not matched to a gene; V was cut back by 1 base and J by 6 bases. There are 14 residues in the CDR3. Germline CDR1 and CDR2: SEHNR and FQNEAQ (reference sequence). The DNA for the CDR3 is TGTGCCAGCAGCTTAGGACAGGGAAGCGCTGAAGCTTTCTTT. Translation gives CASSLGQGSAEAFF.

This clonotype was seen a handful of times. The rearrangement uses TRBV27 and TRBJ2-5; D unresolved. The CDR3 length is 16 residues. Per germline, CDR1 MNHEY and CDR2 SMNVEV (reference sequence). V was clipped by 7 bases and J by 5 bases, with 23 bases between them. The CDR3 is CASTPIGRGVYETQYF. In DNA form, the CDR3 reads TGTGCCAGCACTCCCATTGGGCGTGGAGTATATGAGACCCAGTACTTC.

The chain recombines TRBV6-5 with TRBJ2-7; a possible D gene is TRBD2 (5 bases). V dropped 0 bases and J dropped 5 bases, with 8 bases sitting between them. The CDR3 spans 13 residues. Germline CDR1 is MNHEY and CDR2 is SVGAGI. This CDR3 reads CASSYSELDEQYF. CDR3 coding DNA: TGTGCCAGCAGTTACTCGGAACTAGACGAGCAGTACTTC.

This chain connects TRBV4-1 to TRBJ2-7; 7 positions match TRBD1. Germline values: CDR1 MGHRA, CDR2 YSYEKL. With V trimmed by 3 bases and J by 0 bases, 5 bases remained unmatched. CDR3 size: 15 residues. The CDR3 loop is CASSQGTASSYEQYF. CDR3 nucleotides: TGCGCCAGCAGCCAGGGGACAGCTAGCTCCTACGAGCAGTACTTC.

As concerns this clonotype: A much bigger clone sits one base away, suggesting this may be a read error. The chain carries TRBV7-9 and TRBJ2-7; TRBD1 might be the D (6 bases). This CDR3 is built from 14 residues. CDR1 is SEHNR and CDR2 is FQNEAQ in the germline V gene (reference sequence). The CDR3: CVSSLQGRNYEQYF. Written as DNA, the CDR3 is TGTGTCAGCAGCCTACAGGGCCGGAACTACGAGCAGTACTTC.

This clonotype was counted a few times. The rearrangement uses TRBV14 and TRBJ2-5; D is possibly TRBD1 or TRBD2 (5 bases each). V gave up 1 base and J gave up 6 bases, with 9 bases separating them. There are 13 residues in the CDR3. The germline V gene encodes CDR1 SGHDN and CDR2 FVKESK. In DNA form, the CDR3 reads TGTGCCAGCAGCCAAGGAGGGGTCCAGACCCAGTACTTC. Protein product: CASSQGGVQTQYF.

This clonotype showed up many times. The J gene is TRBJ2-2, the V gene TRBV3-1; TRBD2 agrees at 11 bases. The V gene end was trimmed by 3 bases and the J gene end by 0 bases; junction bases not matched to a gene: 0. CDR1 is LGHDT and CDR2 is YNNKEL in the germline V gene (reference sequence). This CDR3 contains 16 residues. CDR3 region: CASSQGLAANTGELFF. The CDR3 coding sequence is TGTGCCAGCAGCCAGGGACTAGCGGCGAACACCGGGGAGCTGTTTTTT.

This chain connects TRBV29-1 to TRBJ2-5; 16 positions match TRBD2. Germline V gene sequence: CDR1 SQVTM, CDR2 ANQGSEA. The CDR3 loop spans 15 amino acids. Trimming took 6 bases from V and 3 from J; bases not matched to a gene: 4. The CDR3 spells CSVSGLAGGEETQYF. The CDR3 nucleotides are TGCAGCGTCTCGGGACTAGCGGGGGGGGAAGAGACCCAGTACTTC.

This clonotype is classed as medium-sized. The V and J genes are TRBV5-1 and TRBJ2-5; 8 bases align to TRBD1. The V segment lost 0 bases and the J segment 1 base; nucleotides outside the gene matches: 8. CDR3 length: 17 residues. CDR1 and CDR2 (germline): SGHRS, YFSETQ. This chain's CDR3 is CASSLDPTGVSQETQYF. In nucleotides, the CDR3 is TGCGCCAGCAGCTTGGACCCGACAGGGGTGAGCCAAGAGACCCAGTACTTC.

This clonotype was picked up many times. The chain has TRBV5-1 and TRBJ2-2; TRBD1 matches 9 bases. Germline V gene lookup returns CDR1 SGHRS and CDR2 YFSETQ. This CDR3 is built from 15 residues. Trimming cost V 5 bases and J 1 base; bases outside gene matches: 3. The CDR3 here is CASRQGAQNTGELFF. CDR3 sequence (DNA): TGCGCCAGCAGACAGGGGGCTCAGAACACCGGGGAGCTGTTTTTT. The full variable domain, completed using reference TRBV5-1 and TRBJ2-2, is KAGVTQTPRYLIKTRGQQVTLSCSPISGHRSVSWYQQTPGQGLQFLFEYFSETQRNKGNFPGRFSGRQFSNSRSEMNVSTLELGDSALYLCASRQGAQNTGELFFGEGSRLTVL.